The clone carrying this TCR beta chain was observed a handful of times. The data derive from a study of blood T cells in healthy people across ages. The sample providers were healthy Caucasian people from Russia, aged roughly 6 to 100. V was clipped by 6 bases and J by 6 bases, with 18 bases between them. CDR3 length equals 14 residues. Per the germline V gene, CDR1 is MGHRA and CDR2 is YSYEKL. Alongside a J-beta primer mix, a sample-barcoded 5' primer served in a second PCR lasting roughly 6 to 11 cycles. Each TCR beta cDNA got a 12-nucleotide random molecular identifier. TCRdb re-called the 5' RACE reads through MiXCR, storing one row per CDR3 protein. The data show 1.4 million to 1.5 million distinct CDR3 sequences, approximately 42% seen once.

Source material: blood. The receptor was isolated from a woman between 18 and 29 years old in good health. This chain connects TRBV4-1 to TRBJ2-7; D possibly matches TRBD1 or TRBD2 (5 bases each). The CDR3 DNA reads as TGCGCCAGCAGTCGGGACGTCGGGGTCCCCGAGCAGTACTTC. Protein sequence: CASSRDVGVPEQYF.